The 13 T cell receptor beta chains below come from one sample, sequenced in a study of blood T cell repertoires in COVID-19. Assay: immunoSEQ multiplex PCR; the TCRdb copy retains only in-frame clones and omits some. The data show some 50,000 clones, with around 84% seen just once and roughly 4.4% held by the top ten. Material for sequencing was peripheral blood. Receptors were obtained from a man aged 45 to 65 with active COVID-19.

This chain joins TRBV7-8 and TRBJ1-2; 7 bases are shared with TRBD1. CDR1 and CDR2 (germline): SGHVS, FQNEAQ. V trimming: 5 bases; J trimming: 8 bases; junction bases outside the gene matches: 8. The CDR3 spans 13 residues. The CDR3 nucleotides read TGTGCCAGCAGCGCGGGGCAGGGGGTCGGCTACACCTTC. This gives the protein CASSAGQGVGYTF. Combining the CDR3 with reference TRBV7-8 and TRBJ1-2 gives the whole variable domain GAGVSQSPRYKVAKRGQDVALRCDPISGHVSLFWYQQALGQGPEFLTYFQNEAQLDKSGLPSDRFFAERPEGSVSTLKIQRTQQEDSAVYLCASSAGQGVGYTFGSGTRLTVV.

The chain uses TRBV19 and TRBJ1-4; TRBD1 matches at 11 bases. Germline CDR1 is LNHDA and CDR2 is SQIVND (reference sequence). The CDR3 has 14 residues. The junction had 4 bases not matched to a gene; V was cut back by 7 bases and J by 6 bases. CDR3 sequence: CASTGTGGHEKLFF. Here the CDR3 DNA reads TGTGCCAGTACCGGGACAGGGGGTCATGAAAAACTGTTTTTT.

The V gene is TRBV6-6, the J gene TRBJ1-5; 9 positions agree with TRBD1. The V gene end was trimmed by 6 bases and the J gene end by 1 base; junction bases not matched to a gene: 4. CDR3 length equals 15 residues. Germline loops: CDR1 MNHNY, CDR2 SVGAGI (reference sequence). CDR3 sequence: CASRVGTGSNQPQHF. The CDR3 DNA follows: TGTGCCAGCAGGGTGGGGACAGGGAGCAATCAGCCCCAGCATTTT.

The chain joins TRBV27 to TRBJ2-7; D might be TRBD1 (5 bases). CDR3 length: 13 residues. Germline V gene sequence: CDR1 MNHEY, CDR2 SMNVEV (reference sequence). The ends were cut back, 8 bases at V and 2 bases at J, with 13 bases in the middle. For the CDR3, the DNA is TGTGCCAGCTCACCACAGGACCCCTACGAGCAGTACTTC. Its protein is CASSPQDPYEQYF.

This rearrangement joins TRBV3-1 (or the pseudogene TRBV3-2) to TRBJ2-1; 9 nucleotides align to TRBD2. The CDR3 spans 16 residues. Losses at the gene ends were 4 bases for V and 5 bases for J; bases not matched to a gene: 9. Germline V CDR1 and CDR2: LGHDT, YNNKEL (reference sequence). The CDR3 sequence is CASSPFLSGGDNEQFF. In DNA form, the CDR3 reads TGTGCCAGCAGCCCCTTCCTTAGCGGGGGTGACAATGAGCAGTTCTTC.

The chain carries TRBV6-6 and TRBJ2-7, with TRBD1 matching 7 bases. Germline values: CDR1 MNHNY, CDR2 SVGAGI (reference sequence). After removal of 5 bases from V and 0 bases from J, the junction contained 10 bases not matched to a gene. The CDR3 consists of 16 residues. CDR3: CASSASGQLSSYEQYF. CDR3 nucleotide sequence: TGTGCCAGCAGTGCCTCGGGACAGCTCAGCTCCTACGAGCAGTACTTC.

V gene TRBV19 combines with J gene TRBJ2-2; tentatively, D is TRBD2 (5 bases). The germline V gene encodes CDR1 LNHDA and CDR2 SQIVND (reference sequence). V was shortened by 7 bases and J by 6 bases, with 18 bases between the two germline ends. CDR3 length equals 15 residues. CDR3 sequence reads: CASTPEASWPGELFF. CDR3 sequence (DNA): TGTGCCAGTACCCCGGAGGCCTCATGGCCCGGGGAGCTGTTTTTT.

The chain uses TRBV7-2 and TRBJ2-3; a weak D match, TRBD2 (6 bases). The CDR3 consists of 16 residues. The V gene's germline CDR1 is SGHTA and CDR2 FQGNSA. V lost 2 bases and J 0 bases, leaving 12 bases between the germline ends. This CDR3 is CASSLKLAWSTDTQYF. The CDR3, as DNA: TGTGCCAGCAGCTTAAAACTAGCCTGGAGCACAGATACGCAGTATTTT.

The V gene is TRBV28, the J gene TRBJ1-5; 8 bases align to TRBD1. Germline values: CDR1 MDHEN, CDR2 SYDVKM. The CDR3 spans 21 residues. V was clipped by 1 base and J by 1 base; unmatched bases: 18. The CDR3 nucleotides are TGTGCCAGCAGTTTATTGAGATCCAAGGGACAGGCCATAATAAGCAATCAGCCCCAGCATTTT. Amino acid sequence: CASSLLRSKGQAIISNQPQHF.

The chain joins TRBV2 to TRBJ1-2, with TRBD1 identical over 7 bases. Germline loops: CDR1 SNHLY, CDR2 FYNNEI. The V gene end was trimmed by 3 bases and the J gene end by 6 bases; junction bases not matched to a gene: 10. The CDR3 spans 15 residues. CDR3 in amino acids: CASSESSMDRNGYTF. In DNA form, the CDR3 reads TGTGCCAGCAGTGAGTCCTCGATGGACAGGAATGGCTACACCTTC.

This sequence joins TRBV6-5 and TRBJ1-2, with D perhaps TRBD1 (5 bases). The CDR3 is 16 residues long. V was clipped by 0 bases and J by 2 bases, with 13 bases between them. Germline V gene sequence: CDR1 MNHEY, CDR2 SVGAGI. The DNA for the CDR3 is TGTGCCAGCAGTTACTCGGGTGGCAGGGCCAACTATGGCTACACCTTC. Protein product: CASSYSGGRANYGYTF.

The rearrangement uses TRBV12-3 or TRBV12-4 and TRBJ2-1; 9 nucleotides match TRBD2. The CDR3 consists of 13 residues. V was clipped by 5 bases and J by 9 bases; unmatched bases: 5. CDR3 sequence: CASSPGLAGEQFF. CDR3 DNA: TGTGCCAGCAGTCCGGGACTAGCCGGTGAGCAGTTCTTC.

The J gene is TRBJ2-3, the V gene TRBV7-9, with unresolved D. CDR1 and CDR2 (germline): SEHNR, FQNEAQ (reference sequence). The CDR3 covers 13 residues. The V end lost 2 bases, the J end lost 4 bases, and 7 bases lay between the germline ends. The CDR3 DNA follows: TGTGCCAGCAGCTTACCAGGCCCAGATACGCAGTATTTT. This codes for CASSLPGPDTQYF.